The clone carrying this T cell receptor beta chain is medium-sized in the sample. Its antigen remains unidentified. The sample belongs to a study of liver allograft versus peripheral blood T cells. Turning to the study itself: Repertoires of T cell receptors in transplanted livers were compared with recipients' peripheral blood repertoires.

Study-level results: Liver allograft and peripheral blood T cell receptor repertoires reportedly differed.

One entry per CDR3 protein results from TCRdb running MiXCR on the reads. This sample carries over 9,000 distinct CDR3 sequences, about 25% of them seen once, and the ten largest clones take over 6.5%. The CDR3 consists of 19 residues. V dropped 3 bases and J dropped 1; count of bases not matched to a gene: 15. CDR1 and CDR2 (germline): KGHSH, LQKENI. The chain uses TRBV18 and TRBJ1-5; TRBD1 agrees at 7 bases. This clonotype originated in a human patient who had a liver transplant. A share of the T cells may be of graft donor origin. The CDR3 is CASSPTPQTRQGSNQPQHF. CDR3 sequence (DNA): TGTGCCAGCTCACCGACCCCTCAAACGAGACAGGGAAGCAATCAGCCCCAGCATTTT.